One and the same sample provided the 8 T cell receptor beta chains below, sequenced in a study of CD8 T cells in Susac syndrome. Random hexamers were used to reverse transcribe the RNA input (about 0.5 to 1 ug). Each CDR3 protein is one row after TCRdb ran MiXCR on the immunoSEQ multiplex PCR reads. The table shows some 75,000 distinct CDR3 sequences, with over 85% occurring only once. Source material: CD8+ T cells from PBMCs. The receptors were gathered from a human donor with Susac syndrome.

In this sample, this clonotype turned up once. The rearrangement uses TRBV5-4 and TRBJ2-3, with D perhaps TRBD1 or TRBD2 (5 bases each). From germline, CDR1 is SGHNT and CDR2 YYREEE (reference sequence). The V end lost 5 bases, the J end lost 3 bases, and 31 bases lay between the germline ends. The CDR3 covers 20 residues. The CDR3 nucleotides are TGTGCCAGCAGGGGTCCACCGATATCCGGGGTTGGGACCACGACAGATACGCAGTATTTT. This gives the protein CASRGPPISGVGTTTDTQYF.

V is TRBV12-3 or TRBV12-4 and J is TRBJ1-2, with D tentatively TRBD1 (6 bases). The CDR3 has 16 amino acids. Trimming removed 3 bases from V and 0 bases from J, with 14 bases in between. This CDR3 is CASSLDREAANYGYTF. In DNA form, the CDR3 reads TGTGCCAGCAGTTTGGACAGAGAAGCCGCTAACTATGGCTACACCTTC.

This clonotype was found once. This chain links TRBV3-1 with TRBJ2-7, with D hard to call. Trimming removed 0 bases from V and 5 bases from J, with 8 bases in between. This CDR3 is 13 amino acids long. From germline, CDR1 is LGHDT and CDR2 YNNKEL (reference sequence). CDR3 protein: CASSQDGYHEQYF. Written as DNA, the CDR3 is TGTGCCAGCAGCCAAGACGGGTACCACGAGCAGTACTTC.

The gene calls are TRBV11-2 and TRBJ2-7; no firm D call. Deletions cut 5 bases from V and 3 bases from J, with 5 bases between. The germline V gene encodes CDR1 SGHAT and CDR2 FQNNGV. The CDR3 consists of 11 residues. CDR3 sequence: CASSRLYEQYF. The DNA of the CDR3 is TGTGCCAGCAGCCGGCTCTACGAGCAGTACTTC. The variable domain in full, with the rest retrieved from reference TRBV11-2 and TRBJ2-7, is EAGVAQSPRYKIIEKRQSVAFWCNPISGHATLYWYQQILGQGPKLLIQFQNNGVVDDSQLPKDRFSAERLKGVDSTLKIQPAKLEDSAVYLCASSRLYEQYFGPGTRLTVT.

The chain joins TRBV7-9 to TRBJ2-3, with 10 positions matching TRBD2. Trimming removed 5 bases from V and 3 bases from J; junction bases left unmatched: 14. The CDR3 covers 18 residues. CDR1 is SEHNR and CDR2 is FQNEAQ in the germline V gene (reference sequence). The CDR3 sequence: CASSPLLSGGARTDTQYF. As DNA, the CDR3 is TGTGCCAGCAGCCCATTACTGAGCGGGGGGGCCCGGACAGATACGCAGTATTTT.

J is TRBJ1-1 and V is TRBV7-9; D might be TRBD1 (6 bases). The CDR3 sequence is 14 residues long. The V and J ends lost 5 bases and 6 bases respectively, with 16 bases between them. The V gene's germline CDR1 is SEHNR and CDR2 FQNEAQ (reference sequence). The CDR3 spells CASSKGPGHAEAFF. As DNA, the CDR3 is TGTGCCAGCAGCAAAGGACCGGGACATGCTGAAGCTTTCTTT.

This clonotype was found a few times. The V gene is TRBV29-1, the J gene TRBJ2-7, with 8 bases identical to TRBD2. V trimming: 0 bases; J trimming: 4 bases; junction bases outside the gene matches: 5. Germline CDR1 and CDR2: SQVTM and ANQGSEA. The CDR3 loop spans 14 amino acids. The CDR3 region has the DNA TGCAGCGTTGAAGATCGGCGCGGGGGGTACGAGCAGTACTTC. Its protein is CSVEDRRGGYEQYF.

The V call is TRBV28, the J call TRBJ1-2; D gene unclear. V was shortened by 6 bases and J by 3 bases, with 11 bases between the two germline ends. The CDR3 extends over 13 amino acids. Germline CDR1 and CDR2: MDHEN and SYDVKM. The CDR3, as DNA: TGTGCCAGCAGCCGGATGAACTACTATGGCTACACCTTC. This gives the protein CASSRMNYYGYTF.